This T cell receptor beta chain was obtained from a study of T cells in Graves' hyperthyroidism and ophthalmopathy. CDR3 length equals 14 residues. J gave up 8 bases and V 8 bases, and 11 bases lay outside the gene matches. Germline CDR1 reads SNHLY; CDR2 reads FYNNEI. TCR beta CDR3 sequences were amplified from RNA transcripts. The TCR CDR3 was amplified in a first-round RT-PCR using the HTBI primer set. TCRdb re-analysed the multiplex PCR reads in MiXCR, keeping a single row per CDR3 protein. The sample records roughly 380,000 distinct CDR3 sequences, about a fifth being singletons. This clonotype appeared many times.

The chain links TRBV2 to TRBJ2-4; the match to TRBD2 covers 8 bases. Sequenced sample: blood. The TCR was taken from a woman younger than 30 with Graves' hyperthyroidism. In DNA, the CDR3 is TGTGCCAGCTGTGGGGGACTAGGGTCGTACATTCAGTACTTC. Translation gives CASCGGLGSYIQYF.